This T cell receptor (beta chain) was documented in a study of regulatory T cells in long-lasting Graves disease. Whole-study findings and limits: Sharing of public clonotypes was greater in persistent patients (around 3,000) than in new patients (around 890). Graves' patients with persistent disease showed TCR diversity lower than patients newly diagnosed.

This clonotype has only a few counts. Antigen specificity is unknown. Stated time point: newly diagnosed GD, antithyroid drugs for less than 3 months. PBMC-derived RNA was used for the TCR library. The patients were enrolled through endocrinology in Xi'an, China. A peripheral blood sample, roughly 8.5 milliliters in volume, was drawn into EDTA tubes. The germline gives CDR1 ENHRY, CDR2 SYGVKD. The trim removed 10 bases at V and 7 bases at J, leaving 8 bases unmatched. CDR3 length: 12 amino acids. Construction of TCR beta libraries relied on iRepertoire HTBI primers and on Arm-PCR targeting CDR3 regions. TCRdb reprocessed the multiplex PCR reads with MiXCR, giving one entry per CDR3 protein. The sample gives around 400,000 distinct CDR3 sequences, 15% to 19% of which show up once; approximately 21% is in the top ten.

The J gene is TRBJ1-2, the V gene TRBV10-3; TRBD1 matches 8 bases. This clonotype originated in a female donor with Graves disease. The material was peripheral blood mononuclear cells (PBMCs), obtained at new diagnosis, from a patient treated with antithyroid drugs. The CDR3, as DNA: TGTGCCAGCAGCGGACAGGGATCTGGCTACACCTTC. It is translated as CASSGQGSGYTF.